Sequencing of this T cell receptor beta chain was carried out in a study of blood T cell repertoires in COVID-19. About the study: The samples span acute and convalescent COVID-19 from the United States, Italy and Spain.

Using immunoSEQ multiplex PCR, the repertoire was profiled, and TCRdb retains in-frame clones only, with some absent. This table holds about 140,000 clones, over 70% found once. V was shortened by 6 bases and J by 4 bases, with 13 bases between the two germline ends. CDR1 and CDR2 (germline): SNHLY, FYNNEI. This CDR3 comprises 14 residues. This chain joins TRBV2 and TRBJ2-1; D may be TRBD2 (6 bases). The source is a woman in her fifties or sixties with acute or convalescent COVID-19. What was sequenced was peripheral blood. The CDR3 DNA reads TGTGCCAGCAGAATGGGGGACTCTTACAATGAGCAGTTCTTC. This sequence encodes CASRMGDSYNEQFF.